This entry lists 25 T cell receptor beta chains sequenced from one sample in a study of blood T cell repertoires in COVID-19. Sequencing was performed with immunoSEQ multiplex PCR; in TCRdb, only in-frame clones are kept and a portion is missing. Among around 200,000 clones listed, 84% were seen once. Source material: peripheral blood. These receptors all stem from a human donor in a cohort sampled during active COVID-19.

V usage is TRBV5-6 and J usage is TRBJ1-2, with D unresolved. Germline V gene data show CDR1 as SGHDT and CDR2 as YYEEEE. Trimming left V 2 bases short and J 5 bases short, with 13 bases between. This CDR3 has 14 amino acids. The CDR3 loop reads CASSLIGIIYGYTF. The DNA for the CDR3 is TGTGCCAGCAGCTTAATCGGTATTATTTATGGCTACACCTTC.

The rearrangement links TRBV7-9 to TRBJ2-5, with 11 bases aligning to TRBD2. Germline CDR1 reads SEHNR; CDR2 reads FQNEAQ (reference sequence). This CDR3 has 16 residues. V shed 5 bases and J 4 bases; nucleotides not matched to a gene: 9. The CDR3, as DNA: TGTGCCAGCAGCACCACTAGCGGGGGACGGGTAGAGACCCAGTACTTC. Translation: CASSTTSGGRVETQYF.

The rearrangement links TRBV5-1 to TRBJ1-1; the D gene is possibly TRBD1 (5 bases). Germline CDR1 reads SGHRS; CDR2 reads YFSETQ. With 6 bases removed from V and 1 base from J, the gap between germline ends came to 13 bases. The length of the CDR3 is 14 residues. The CDR3 coding sequence is TGCGCCAGCACCCTCGGTAGGGGGAACACTGAAGCTTTCTTT. As protein: CASTLGRGNTEAFF.

This chain links TRBV7-9 with TRBJ2-5; D is uncertain. The CDR3 extends over 15 amino acids. Germline V lookup: CDR1 SEHNR, CDR2 FQNEAQ (reference sequence). Trimming stripped 1 base from V and 2 bases from J, with 11 bases between. The CDR3 nucleotides are TGTGCCAGCAGCTTAGACGGCGACAAACAAGAGACCCAGTACTTC. Its translation is CASSLDGDKQETQYF.

This clone showed up just once. The chain couples TRBV18 to TRBJ2-5; TRBD1 matches 12 bases. There are 15 residues in the CDR3. The J segment lost 3 bases and the V segment lost 6 bases, leaving 5 bases of the junction unmatched. Germline assignment: CDR1 KGHSH and CDR2 LQKENI. CDR3 region: CASSLGTGGEETQYF. In DNA, the CDR3 is TGTGCCAGCTCGCTCGGGACAGGGGGCGAAGAGACCCAGTACTTC.

This CDR3 reads CASSEDGQANEKLFF. The DNA for the CDR3 is TGTGCCAGCAGTGAGGACGGACAGGCTAATGAAAAACTGTTTTTT. The V and J genes are TRBV25-1 and TRBJ1-4; 7 bases are shared with TRBD1. V gave up 3 bases and J gave up 3 bases; unmatched junction bases: 4. The CDR3 covers 15 residues. Germline assignment: CDR1 MGHDK and CDR2 SYGVNS.

V and J are TRBV29-1 and TRBJ2-7; D is possibly TRBD1 (6 bases). The CDR3 totals 13 residues. CDR1 is SQVTM and CDR2 is ANQGSEA in the germline V gene. Trimming removed 5 bases at V and 2 bases at J, with 13 bases between. CDR3 amino acids: CSVQAGTPYEQYF. CDR3 nucleotide sequence: TGCAGCGTTCAAGCCGGGACACCCTACGAGCAGTACTTC.

The chain uses TRBV5-5 and TRBJ1-1; the match to TRBD1 covers 8 bases. Germline lookup yields CDR1 SGHKS and CDR2 YYEKEE (reference sequence). The CDR3 spans 14 residues. V was pared by 1 base and J by 5 bases, with 4 bases of the junction left unmatched. This CDR3 is CASSLQGAETEAFF. In DNA form, the CDR3 reads TGTGCCAGCAGCTTGCAGGGGGCAGAGACTGAAGCTTTCTTT.

This rearrangement joins TRBV5-1 to TRBJ2-7; 9 nucleotides match TRBD1. The J segment lost 3 bases and the V segment lost 0 bases, leaving 10 bases of the junction unmatched. Germline V gene sequence: CDR1 SGHRS, CDR2 YFSETQ. The CDR3 has 17 amino acids. For the CDR3, the DNA is TGCGCCAGCAGCTTGGCCACCGGGACAGGGTCTATCTACGAGCAGTACTTC. Translation gives CASSLATGTGSIYEQYF.

The V call is TRBV12-3 or TRBV12-4, the J call TRBJ2-1, with D unresolved. V was pared by 2 bases and J by 7 bases, with 6 bases between. CDR3 length: 12 residues. The CDR3 region is CASSLQINEQFF. For the CDR3, the DNA is TGTGCCAGCAGTTTACAGATTAATGAGCAGTTCTTC.

This rearrangement joins TRBV30 to TRBJ1-4; D is uncertain. CDR1 GTSNPN and CDR2 SVGIG come from the germline V gene (reference sequence). V lost 0 bases and J lost 7, with 6 bases in between. There are 12 residues in the CDR3. CDR3 sequence (DNA): TGTGCCTGGAGTGTTATCGGTGAAAAACTGTTTTTT. As protein: CAWSVIGEKLFF.

This clone was counted a few times. The chain is built from TRBV19 and TRBJ1-5, with D perhaps matching TRBD1 (6 bases). CDR1 LNHDA and CDR2 SQIVND come from the germline V gene (reference sequence). V was cut by 4 bases and J by 4 bases, with 8 bases left in between. The CDR3 runs to 13 residues. The CDR3 loop is CASSNQGNQPQHF. CDR3 sequence (DNA): TGTGCCAGTAGTAACCAGGGGAATCAGCCCCAGCATTTT.

The DNA of the CDR3 is TGTGCCAGCAGCTTGGCTGGGACTCCTACAGATACGCAGTATTTT. It encodes CASSLAGTPTDTQYF. J is TRBJ2-3 and V is TRBV5-4; tentatively, D is TRBD2 (6 bases). The germline V gene encodes CDR1 SGHNT and CDR2 YYREEE (reference sequence). This CDR3 contains 15 residues. The germline V and J ends were trimmed by 0 bases and 3 bases, with 11 bases remaining between them.

The chain recombines TRBV6-4 with TRBJ2-6, with a tentative D call TRBD1 (5 bases). The germline gives CDR1 MRHNA, CDR2 SNTAGT. The CDR3 contains 15 residues. V dropped 0 bases and J dropped 3 bases, with 6 bases sitting between them. The CDR3 loop reads CASSDSGDGANVLTF. The CDR3 DNA is TGTGCCAGCAGTGACTCAGGGGATGGGGCCAACGTCCTGACTTTC.

V is TRBV4-1 and J is TRBJ2-3; D is ambiguous. The V end was cut by 0 bases, the J end by 3 bases, with 7 bases between. The CDR3 is made up of 14 amino acids. Germline CDR1 MGHRA, CDR2 YSYEKL. The CDR3 reads CASSQDSSTDTQYF. For the CDR3, the DNA is TGCGCCAGCAGCCAAGATAGTTCGACAGATACGCAGTATTTT.

The gene calls are TRBV27 and TRBJ2-7; D is perhaps TRBD1 (6 bases). The CDR3 runs 13 residues. Trimming removed 5 bases from V and 0 bases from J, with 8 bases in between. The germline gives CDR1 MNHEY, CDR2 SMNVEV (reference sequence). The chain's CDR3 is CASSGQFSYEQYF. The CDR3 region has the DNA TGTGCCAGCAGTGGACAGTTCTCCTACGAGCAGTACTTC.

This clone was seen a few times. The chain carries TRBV19 and TRBJ1-1; 8 positions match TRBD1. Germline loops: CDR1 LNHDA, CDR2 SQIVND (reference sequence). This CDR3 is 14 amino acids long. Trimming removed 7 bases from V and 5 bases from J; junction bases left unmatched: 9. The CDR3 DNA is TGTGCCAGTAACCCACAGGGGGTGGGTACTGAAGCTTTCTTT. Its protein product is CASNPQGVGTEAFF.

This chain joins TRBV5-1 and TRBJ1-4; 8 bases are a match to TRBD1. J lost 4 bases, V lost 4 bases, and 3 bases had no gene match. CDR1 and CDR2 (germline): SGHRS, YFSETQ. This CDR3 is 14 amino acids long. For the CDR3, the DNA is TGCGCCAGCAGCGTGACAGGGGATAATGAAAAACTGTTTTTT. This translates into CASSVTGDNEKLFF.

The chain carries TRBV5-5 and TRBJ1-2, with a tentative D call TRBD1 (5 bases). The CDR3 consists of 13 residues. Trimming pared 2 bases from V and 8 bases from J, leaving 13 bases between. Germline lookup yields CDR1 SGHKS and CDR2 YYEKEE (reference sequence). The CDR3 DNA reads TGTGCCAGCAGCTTCGGGGGATTGCGGGGCTACACCTTC. Its protein product is CASSFGGLRGYTF.

This clone has a handful of counts. V is TRBV4-1 and J is TRBJ1-1; tentative D call: TRBD1 (6 bases). CDR1 is MGHRA and CDR2 is YSYEKL in the germline V gene. Between the trimmed V and J ends, which lost 0 bases and 1 base, there was a span of 12 bases. The length of the CDR3 is 16 residues. In DNA, the CDR3 is TGCGCCAGCAGCCAAGATGGGACATTCTCGAACACTGAAGCTTTCTTT. The encoded protein is CASSQDGTFSNTEAFF.

This clone came up a few times. The chain is built from TRBV5-6 and TRBJ1-2; a possible D gene is TRBD1 (5 bases). CDR1 is SGHDT, CDR2 YYEEEE, per germline. The CDR3 sequence is 15 residues long. The germline V and J ends were trimmed by 6 bases and 4 bases, with 19 bases remaining between them. The chain's CDR3 is CASTPVRGTVYGYTF. CDR3 nucleotides: TGTGCCAGCACCCCCGTAAGGGGCACAGTCTATGGCTACACCTTC.

As regards this clone: Distinct nucleotide sequences in the sample also encode this CDR3. This chain connects TRBV3-1 (or the pseudogene TRBV3-2) to TRBJ2-7; D uncertain. This CDR3 has 12 residues. V was clipped by 1 base and J by 2 bases, with 3 bases between them. Germline loops: CDR1 LGHDT, CDR2 YNNKEL (reference sequence). The CDR3 region has the DNA TGTGCCAGCAGCCAAGGCGCCTACGAGCAGTACTTC. Translated, it gives CASSQGAYEQYF.

The chain couples TRBV11-2 to TRBJ1-1; D is ambiguous. The germline CDR1 and CDR2 sequences are SGHAT and FQNNGV. Trimming removed 1 base at V and 3 bases at J, with 9 bases between. The CDR3 spans 14 residues. This CDR3 reads CASSLGPRYTEAFF. The CDR3 DNA sequence: TGTGCCAGCAGCTTAGGCCCGCGGTACACTGAAGCTTTCTTT. Using reference TRBV11-2 and TRBJ1-1 for the parts outside the CDR3, the full variable domain is EAGVAQSPRYKIIEKRQSVAFWCNPISGHATLYWYQQILGQGPKLLIQFQNNGVVDDSQLPKDRFSAERLKGVDSTLKIQPAKLEDSAVYLCASSLGPRYTEAFFGQGTRLTVV.

This clone was observed once. The chain recombines TRBV3-1 (or the pseudogene TRBV3-2) with TRBJ2-5; 10 positions agree with TRBD1. This CDR3 comprises 15 residues. J was trimmed by 1 base and V by 3 bases; bases with no gene match: 2. The V gene's germline CDR1 is LGHDT and CDR2 YNNKEL (reference sequence). DNA for the CDR3: TGTGCCAGCAGCCACGGGACAGGGGCCCAAGAGACCCAGTACTTC. This gives the protein CASSHGTGAQETQYF.

This chain links TRBV27 with TRBJ2-5; 7 bases are shared with TRBD2. CDR3 length: 15 amino acids. The V segment lost 8 bases and the J segment 0 bases; nucleotides outside the gene matches: 9. CDR1 and CDR2 (germline): MNHEY, SMNVEV (reference sequence). DNA of the CDR3: TGTGCCAGCGCCTGGGGACGGGGGGACCAAGAGACCCAGTACTTC. Its translation is CASAWGRGDQETQYF.